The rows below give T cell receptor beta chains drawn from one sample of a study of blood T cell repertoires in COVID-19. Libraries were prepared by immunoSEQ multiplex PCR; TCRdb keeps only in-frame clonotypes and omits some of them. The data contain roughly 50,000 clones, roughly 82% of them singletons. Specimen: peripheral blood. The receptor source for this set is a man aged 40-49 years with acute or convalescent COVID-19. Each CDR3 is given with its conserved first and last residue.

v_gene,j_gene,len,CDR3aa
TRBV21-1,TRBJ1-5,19,CASSKPGQGKPRQNQPQHF
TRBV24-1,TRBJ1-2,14,CATSDSGTGYGYTF
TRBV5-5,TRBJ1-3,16,CASSLDTGNSGNTIYF
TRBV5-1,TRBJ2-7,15,CASSLGQVRGDEQYF
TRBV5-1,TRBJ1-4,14,CASSSQGAGEKLFF
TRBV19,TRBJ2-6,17,CASTPGQGAAGANVLTF
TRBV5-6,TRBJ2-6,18,CASSLGVGLRTGANVLTF
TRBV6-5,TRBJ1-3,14,CASSYGTGGNTIYF
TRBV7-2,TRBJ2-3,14,CASSPQGAEDTQYF
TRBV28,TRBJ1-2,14,CASTGGTSYYGYTF
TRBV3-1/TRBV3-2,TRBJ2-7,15,CASSLRQGLFYEQYF
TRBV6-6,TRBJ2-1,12,CASKTISAEQFF
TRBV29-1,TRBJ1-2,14,CSGVTGGADYGYTF
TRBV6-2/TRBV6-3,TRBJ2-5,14,CASSLSGAQETQYF
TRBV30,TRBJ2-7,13,CAWRRGPAYEQYF
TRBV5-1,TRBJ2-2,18,CASSPGLGMGVNTGELFF
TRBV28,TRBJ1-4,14,CASSSDPGKEKLFF
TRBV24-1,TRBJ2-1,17,CATSDSPLRQGDNEQFF
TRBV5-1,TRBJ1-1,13,CASSPGHGAEAFF
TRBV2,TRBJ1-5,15,CASSEAMRGNQPQHF
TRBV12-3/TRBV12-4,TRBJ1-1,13,CASSFSTGTEAFF
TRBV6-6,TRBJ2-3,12,CASSYLIDTQYF
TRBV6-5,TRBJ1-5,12,CASRTGDQPQHF
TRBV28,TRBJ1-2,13,CASSLTYTYGYTF
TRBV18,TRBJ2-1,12,CASSPAGGMEFF
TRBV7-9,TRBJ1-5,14,CASSRGPDNQPQHF
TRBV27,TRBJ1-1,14,CASSSQGMNTEAFF
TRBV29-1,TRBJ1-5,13,CSVAGGSNQPQHF
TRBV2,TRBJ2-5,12,CAGGTGQETQYF
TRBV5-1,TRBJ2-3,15,CASSSIRTSGDTQYF
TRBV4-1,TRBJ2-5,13,CASSQWRGETQYF
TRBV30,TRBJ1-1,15,CAWSVHEVWWGKAFF
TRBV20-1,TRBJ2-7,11,CSPGPPYEQYF
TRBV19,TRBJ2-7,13,CASSYDRGDEQYF
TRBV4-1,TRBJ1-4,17,CASSPRQGFETNEKLFF
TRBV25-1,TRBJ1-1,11,CASTWGGEAFF
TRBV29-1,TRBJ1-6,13,CSAMTGRDSPLHF
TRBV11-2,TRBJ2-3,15,CASSPPGLEGDTQYF
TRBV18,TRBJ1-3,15,CASSPGGVSGNTIYF
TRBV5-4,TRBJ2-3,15,CASSLGRGATDTQYF
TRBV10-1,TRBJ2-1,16,CASSEVKGTGANEQFF
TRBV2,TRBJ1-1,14,CASSFGGGPTEAFF
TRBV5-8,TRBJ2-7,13,CASSNSTGNEQYF
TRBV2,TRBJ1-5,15,CASSGEGQGSQPQHF
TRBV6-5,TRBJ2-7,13,CASTPGLSYEQYF
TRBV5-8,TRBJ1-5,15,CASSLGDNLNQPQHF
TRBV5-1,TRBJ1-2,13,CASSLQGWDGYTF
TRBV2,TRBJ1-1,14,CASSIQGANTEAFF
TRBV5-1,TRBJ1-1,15,CASSLLIGGNTEAFF
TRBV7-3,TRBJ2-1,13,CASSGTNYNEQFF
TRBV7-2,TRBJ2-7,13,CASSLAPGYEQYF
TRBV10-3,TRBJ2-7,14,CAISRGQGDHEQYF
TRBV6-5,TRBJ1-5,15,CASRVLGQINQPQHF
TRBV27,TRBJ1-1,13,CASSWEGYTEAFF
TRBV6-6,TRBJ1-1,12,CAAFTGNTEAFF
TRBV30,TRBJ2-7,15,CAWSPTQGPRYEQYF
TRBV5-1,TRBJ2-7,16,CASTPLAGGTTYEQYF